This T cell receptor beta chain was sequenced for a study of OX40 agonist ivuxolimab in advanced cancers. Study-level information: The group had a mean age of 60 years, ranged from about 20 to 79, and was 80% to 90% male. Prior therapy, whether anti-PD-1, anti-PD-L1 or anti-CTLA-4, was allowed, and roughly 44% had some.

Sequenced by immunoSEQ multiplex PCR; TCRdb stores in-frame clones only, minus some. The data contain 80,000 to 100,000 clones, around 92% of them singletons. Whole-study results and caveats: CD8+ T cells were the subset that, on average, had more expanded clones than CD4+. At doses 0.1 to 3.0 mg/kg, CD4+ and CD8+ clones expanded.

The CDR3 length is 14 residues. The V end was cut by 1 base, the J end by 7 bases, with 11 bases between. From germline, CDR1 is SGHVS and CDR2 FQNEAQ. In regard to this clone: As yet, its antigen is unknown.

The receptor was isolated from an adult with an advanced solid tumor such as melanoma, head and neck, liver or kidney cancer. The genes are TRBV7-8 and TRBJ1-5, with D unclear. Sequencing was performed on CD4+ or CD8+ T cells sorted from blood, taken in a trial of the OX40 agonist ivuxolimab. CDR3 in DNA: TGTGCCAGCAGCTTAGAAGTCAGGTACCAGCCCCAGCATTTT. Amino acids: CASSLEVRYQPQHF.